What follows describes a single T cell receptor beta chain. Its antigen is as yet unknown. This entry is derived from a study of cytomegalovirus exposure and HLA in healthy donors. Study observations and caveats: Earlier analysis yielded a pattern in which most TCR beta V segments were productive about 90% or about 30% of the time. As confirmed in vitro, a few CMV-associated chains were specific for CMV antigens. The listing of 150 to 200 TCR beta chains classed them as cytomegalovirus-associated.

The PCR used 60 Vbeta and 13 Jbeta primers. Assay: immunoSEQ multiplex PCR; the TCRdb copy retains only in-frame clones and omits some. The table includes 150,000 or so clones, approximately 81% detected once. CDR3 size: 15 residues. V lost 0 bases and J 6 bases, leaving 15 bases between the germline ends. The germline CDR1 and CDR2 sequences are SGHRS and YFSETQ. The TCR originated in a female donor in good health and CMV-seronegative. The chain joins TRBV5-1 to TRBJ1-1, with D tentatively TRBD1 (5 bases). Source material: PBMCs. CDR3 in DNA: TGCGCCAGCAGCTTGGAAGGGGTTCGGGCCCCTGAAGCTTTCTTT. Translated: CASSLEGVRAPEAFF.